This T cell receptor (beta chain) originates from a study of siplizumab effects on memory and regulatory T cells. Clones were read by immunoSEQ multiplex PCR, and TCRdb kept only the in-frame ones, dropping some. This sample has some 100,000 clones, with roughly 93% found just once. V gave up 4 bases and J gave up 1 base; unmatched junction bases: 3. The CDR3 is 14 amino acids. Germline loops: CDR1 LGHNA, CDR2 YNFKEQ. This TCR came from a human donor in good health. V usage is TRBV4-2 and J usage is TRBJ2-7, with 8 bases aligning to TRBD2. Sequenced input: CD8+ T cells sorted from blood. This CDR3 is CASSPTSESYEQYF. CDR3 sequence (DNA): TGTGCCAGCAGCCCGACTAGCGAGTCCTACGAGCAGTACTTC.